The 23 T cell receptor beta chains reported below all come from one sample, sequenced in a study of CD8 T cells in Susac syndrome (dated by TCRdb to between 2019 and 2020). The library was generated by the immunoSEQ multiplex PCR assay. RNA was extracted using the RNeasy kit, and roughly 0.5 to 1 microgram was reverse transcribed with random hexamers. TCRdb trimmed public reads at Q25 via fastp, called clones via MiXCR and kept in-frame beta chains. Under each unique CDR3 protein, matching rows form one entry showing the most common genes and DNA. Counted in this sample were over 150,000 distinct CDR3 sequences; over 90% of them appeared once. The leading ten clones occupy around 0.1% of the sample. Sequenced: CD4+ T cells from PBMCs. The origin of the receptors is a human donor with Susac syndrome.

The chain recombines TRBV16 with TRBJ1-5; perhaps TRBD1 as D (5 bases). Trimming cost V 0 bases and J 3 bases, with 15 bases left between them. There are 17 residues in the CDR3. Germline V gives CDR1 KGHSY, CDR2 FQNENV. The CDR3 loop reads CASSQSLQIGANQPQHF. DNA for the CDR3: TGTGCCAGCAGCCAATCGTTACAGATAGGGGCCAATCAGCCCCAGCATTTT.

This chain joins TRBV29-1 and TRBJ2-7, with 11 nucleotides matching TRBD1. V shed 2 bases and J 3 bases; nucleotides not matched to a gene: 6. The CDR3 covers 15 residues. Per germline, CDR1 SQVTM and CDR2 ANQGSEA. The CDR3 sequence is CSVETSGTGGYEQYF. DNA for the CDR3: TGCAGCGTTGAAACTTCCGGGACAGGGGGCTACGAGCAGTACTTC.

This clonotype was observed once. The gene calls are TRBV6-5 and TRBJ2-7, with 7 bases aligning to TRBD2. Losses at the gene ends were 1 base for V and 0 bases for J; bases not matched to a gene: 3. Germline-derived CDR1 and CDR2 are MNHEY and SVGAGI. The CDR3 extends over 15 amino acids. CDR3: CASSYWRGSSYEQYF. The CDR3 DNA is TGTGCCAGCAGTTACTGGCGGGGGTCCTCCTACGAGCAGTACTTC.

The chain links TRBV5-8 to TRBJ2-7; TRBD2 is a possible D gene (6 bases). Germline lookup yields CDR1 SGHTS and CDR2 YDEGEE. CDR3 length: 14 amino acids. Trimming shortened V by 4 bases and J by 2 bases, and 13 bases separated the two germline ends. The CDR3 DNA is TGTGCCAGCAGCCCTCGGCGGGGCACCTACGAGCAGTACTTC. Its translation is CASSPRRGTYEQYF.

This clonotype was seen just once. This chain uses TRBV21-1 with TRBJ1-5. TRBV21-1 is listed as a pseudogene. The CDR3 is made up of 15 amino acids. The CDR3 DNA reads as TGTGCCAGCAGCAAAGTTGTGGCAGGAAATCAGCCCCAGCATTTT. Protein product: CASSKVVAGNQPQHF.

CDR3 nucleotide sequence: TGTGCCAGCAGTCTCTCTGACGGGGGCGGCGGGGAGCTGTTTTTT. It specifies CASSLSDGGGGELFF. The chain joins TRBV27 to TRBJ2-2, with D possibly called TRBD1 or TRBD2 (6 bases each). Trimming removed 5 bases from V and 7 bases from J, with 17 bases in between. CDR3 length equals 15 residues. CDR1 is MNHEY, CDR2 SMNVEV, per germline (reference sequence).

The chain is built from TRBV27 and TRBJ2-1, with 12 bases that match TRBD2. The CDR3 totals 16 residues. V dropped 2 bases and J dropped 8; count of bases not matched to a gene: 7. Germline V gene lookup returns CDR1 MNHEY and CDR2 SMNVEV (reference sequence). The CDR3, as DNA: TGTGCCAGCAGTTTACGCACTAGCGGGGGGACCGATGAGCAGTTCTTC. It translates to CASSLRTSGGTDEQFF.

The chain links TRBV3-1 to TRBJ2-1; the D gene could be TRBD1 or TRBD2 (6 bases each). The CDR3 extends over 15 amino acids. CDR1 is LGHDT, CDR2 YNNKEL, per germline (reference sequence). V shed 4 bases and J shed 6 bases, with 16 bases lying between them. CDR3 amino acids: CASSLLWRGANEQFF. In DNA form, the CDR3 reads TGTGCCAGCAGCCTCCTCTGGAGGGGGGCCAATGAGCAGTTCTTC.

The chain carries TRBV9 and TRBJ2-1; perhaps TRBD1 as D (5 bases). This CDR3 spans 14 amino acids. Deletions cut 2 bases from V and 5 bases from J, with 11 bases between. Germline CDR1 is SGDLS and CDR2 is YYNGEE. The CDR3 is CASSVLGANNEQFF. The CDR3 DNA reads TGTGCCAGCAGCGTGTTAGGGGCTAACAATGAGCAGTTCTTC.

This chain joins TRBV9 and TRBJ1-1; 10 bases are shared with TRBD1. The CDR3 consists of 15 residues. The germline CDR1 and CDR2 sequences are SGDLS and YYNGEE. The V gene end was trimmed by 4 bases and the J gene end by 5 bases; junction bases not matched to a gene: 8. CDR3: CASSPPGQGRTEAFF. The CDR3 bases are TGTGCCAGCAGCCCTCCGGGACAGGGGCGGACTGAAGCTTTCTTT.

The gene calls are TRBV28 and TRBJ2-1; the D is unclear. In germline, CDR1 is MDHEN, CDR2 SYDVKM. Trimming removed 4 bases at V and 11 bases at J, with 9 bases between. This CDR3 is built from 11 residues. The CDR3 DNA reads as TGTGCCAGCAGTTCCAAACGGAAGCAGTTCTTC. Encoded protein: CASSSKRKQFF.

This rearrangement joins TRBV20-1 to TRBJ1-2, with D perhaps matching TRBD1 (5 bases). CDR3 length: 17 amino acids. V was cut by 1 base and J by 0 bases, with 18 bases left in between. In germline, CDR1 is DFQATT, CDR2 SNEGSKA (reference sequence). The CDR3 region has the DNA TGCAGTGCTAGAGTAGGGACTGGGTCAGGGTCTAACTATGGCTACACCTTC. Amino acid sequence: CSARVGTGSGSNYGYTF.

V gene TRBV3-1 combines with J gene TRBJ1-2; possibly TRBD1 for D (6 bases). The CDR3 is 14 amino acids. The germline V gene encodes CDR1 LGHDT and CDR2 YNNKEL (reference sequence). V was shortened by 4 bases and J by 4 bases, with 13 bases between the two germline ends. Here the CDR3 reads CASSPLQGAYGYTF. The CDR3 DNA reads TGTGCCAGCAGCCCCCTACAGGGCGCCTATGGCTACACCTTC.

The CDR3 reads CASSPRGQTTEAFF. The CDR3 DNA sequence: TGTGCCAGCAGCCCCCGGGGCCAAACCACTGAAGCTTTCTTT. This chain links TRBV3-1 with TRBJ1-1; D perhaps matches TRBD1 (5 bases). The germline V and J ends were trimmed by 4 bases and 4 bases, with 13 bases remaining between them. The CDR3 is made up of 14 amino acids. The germline V gene encodes CDR1 LGHDT and CDR2 YNNKEL (reference sequence).

The chain carries TRBV6-4 and TRBJ2-5; the D gene could be TRBD1 or TRBD2 (5 bases each). The V gene lost 4 bases and the J gene lost 3 bases, with 15 bases spanning the gap. This CDR3 comprises 15 residues. Germline CDR1 and CDR2: MRHNA and SNTAGT. In DNA, the CDR3 is TGTGCCAGCAGTGGCGCCCGGGACCAAGAAGAGACCCAGTACTTC. As protein: CASSGARDQEETQYF.

The J gene is TRBJ2-3, the V gene TRBV4-3, with 10 bases that match TRBD1. Germline lookup yields CDR1 LGHNA and CDR2 YSLEER. Losses at the gene ends were 0 bases for V and 5 bases for J; bases not matched to a gene: 5. This CDR3 comprises 16 residues. CDR3 sequence: CASSQESGTGVDTQYF. CDR3 nucleotide sequence: TGCGCCAGCAGCCAAGAGTCCGGGACAGGGGTAGATACGCAGTATTTT.

V is TRBV20-1 and J is TRBJ2-5; tentative D call: TRBD1 (5 bases). The CDR3 sequence is 14 residues long. Germline-derived CDR1 and CDR2 are DFQATT and SNEGSKA (reference sequence). V lost 0 bases to trimming and J lost 6 bases, with 14 bases between them. The CDR3 loop is CSARDLQGIQTQYF. CDR3 DNA sequence: TGCAGTGCTAGAGATCTGCAGGGCATACAGACCCAGTACTTC.

The gene calls are TRBV6-5 and TRBJ2-5; the D gene is possibly TRBD1 (5 bases). Germline-derived CDR1 and CDR2 are MNHEY and SVGAGI. This CDR3 spans 14 amino acids. V shed 0 bases and J shed 5 bases, with 10 bases lying between them. The CDR3 nucleotides are TGTGCCAGCAGTTACTCGAGCAGGGCTGAGACCCAGTACTTC. Its translation: CASSYSSRAETQYF.

The chain has TRBV28 and TRBJ2-5; 7 nucleotides align to TRBD2. This CDR3 spans 15 amino acids. V dropped 6 bases and J dropped 1; count of bases not matched to a gene: 8. Germline-derived CDR1 and CDR2 are MDHEN and SYDVKM. In DNA, the CDR3 is TGTGCCAGCAGACCTAGCGGCAGTATCCAAGAGACCCAGTACTTC. It translates to CASRPSGSIQETQYF.

The rearrangement joins TRBV28 to TRBJ2-7, with unresolved D. V was clipped by 4 bases and J by 1 base, with 8 bases between them. Germline V gene sequence: CDR1 MDHEN, CDR2 SYDVKM. The length of the CDR3 is 13 residues. The CDR3 loop reads CASSSPASYEQYF. The CDR3 coding sequence is TGTGCCAGCAGTTCACCTGCATCCTACGAGCAGTACTTC.

This clonotype was picked up one time. The chain is built from TRBV4-2 and TRBJ1-4; the match to TRBD1 covers 8 bases. From germline, CDR1 is LGHNA and CDR2 YNFKEQ. The V and J ends lost 0 bases and 8 bases, in that order; junction bases with no gene match: 5. This CDR3 is built from 15 residues. CDR3 sequence reads: CASSQEGQGREKLFF. The CDR3 nucleotides are TGTGCCAGCAGCCAAGAAGGACAGGGAAGGGAAAAACTGTTTTTT.

V gene TRBV30 combines with J gene TRBJ1-4; D is undetermined. Germline CDR1 reads GTSNPN; CDR2 reads SVGIG (reference sequence). CDR3 length: 12 amino acids. Trimming took off 0 bases at V and 7 bases at J, with 6 bases between the two ends. The DNA for the CDR3 is TGTGCCTGGAGTGTACGAGGTGAAAAACTGTTTTTT. Residues: CAWSVRGEKLFF.

V usage is TRBV29-1 and J usage is TRBJ2-5; TRBD2 aligns across 10 bases. CDR1 is SQVTM and CDR2 is ANQGSEA in the germline V gene. The V segment lost 7 bases and the J segment 4 bases; nucleotides outside the gene matches: 6. There are 13 residues in the CDR3. CDR3 loop: CSGSGRSRETQYF. DNA for the CDR3: TGCAGCGGTAGCGGGAGGAGTAGAGAGACCCAGTACTTC.